This T cell receptor (beta chain) was sequenced in a study of regulatory T cells in long-lasting Graves disease. This clonotype has more than one count but fewer than ten. Its antigen is still unknown. General study findings and limits: TRBV28, TRBJ1-2 and TRBJ2-5 emerged as the favored segments in persistent disease. The study found persistent patients shared more public clonotypes (approximately 2,700) than new patients (approximately 970).

This CDR3 contains 18 residues. Per the germline V gene, CDR1 is MNHEY and CDR2 is SMNVEV (reference sequence). Trimming cost V 4 bases and J 3 bases; bases outside gene matches: 16. Documented time point: persistent/refractory GD, antithyroid drugs over 5 years with positive TRAb. The TCR library was made from RNA extracted from PBMCs. Relying on iRepertoire HTBI primers and Arm-PCR of CDR3 regions, the team built TCR beta libraries. TCRdb re-analysed the multiplex PCR reads in MiXCR, keeping a single row per CDR3 protein. The sample lists about 470,000 distinct CDR3 sequences, less than 25% occurring once.

The sample here was peripheral blood mononuclear cells (PBMCs), taken when the disease was refractory, from a patient treated with antithyroid drugs. This receptor was identified in a female donor with Graves disease. The chain carries TRBV27 and TRBJ2-3, with 7 bases fitting TRBD1. The DNA for the CDR3 is TGTGCCAGCAGTTCGACCCGACAGGGCTTCTACCATACAGATACGCAGTATTTT. Its translation is CASSSTRQGFYHTDTQYF.